These T cell receptor beta chains were read from a single sample in a study of shared clonotypes between healthy human individuals. Produced via immunoSEQ multiplex PCR; TCRdb's table is partial and in-frame only. The data contain about 2.2 million clones, about 93% of them singletons. Sequencing was done on a sample of naive CD8+ T cells from PBMCs. These receptor sequences come from a man between 18 and 35 years old in good health. Some clones in this sample may be carry-over from other donors' samples. The conserved cysteine and the conserved F or W are not part of the CDR3 here.

j_gene | v_gene | CDR3aa
TRBJ2-1 | TRBV4-3 | ASSQDWGSYNEQF
TRBJ2-7 | TRBV9 | ASTVGDRAHEQY
TRBJ2-5 | TRBV4-1 | ASSQGTRGGETQY
TRBJ2-3 | TRBV18 | ASSPDRLTTDTQY
TRBJ2-7 | TRBV12-2 | ASRLEGCEQY
TRBJ1-5 | TRBV7-9 | ASSLGGVGQPQH
TRBJ2-1 | TRBV4-2 | ASSQVSRSPYNEQF
TRBJ1-2 | TRBV9 | ASSAGRDRVHYGYT
TRBJ2-3 | TRBV19 | ASSIGQDTQY
TRBJ2-5 | TRBV28 | ASNRGTETQY
TRBJ2-1 | TRBV4-1 | ASSTGASGNYNEQF
TRBJ2-6 | TRBV10-3 | AISVGTRDSFGRGANVLT
TRBJ2-3 | TRBV4-2 | ASSQEGGLAGVGTDTQY
TRBJ1-1 | TRBV28 | ASSLTANTEAF
TRBJ2-3 | TRBV10-3 | AISEFSLAGLTDTQY
TRBJ2-2 | TRBV6-1 | ASSGVGAAAGELF
TRBJ2-2 | TRBV19 | ASSIGSGASNTGELF
TRBJ2-2 | TRBV14 | ASSQEGSAGELF
TRBJ1-2 | TRBV29-1 | SVEVAGGWGGYT
TRBJ2-3 | TRBV6-5 | ASSYSGGRGTDTQY
TRBJ2-2 | TRBV19 | ASSPLGSGELF
TRBJ2-7 | TRBV7-9 | ASSSDTYEQY
TRBJ1-2 | TRBV5-6 | ASSLVSGMPGYT
TRBJ2-7 | TRBV7-9 | ASSYRGGNEQY
TRBJ1-2 | TRBV7-9 | ASSFLVGGGYT
TRBJ2-3 | TRBV5-6 | ASSLEASGPSTDTQY
TRBJ2-7 | TRBV5-6 | ASSLMRQGGEQY
TRBJ2-7 | TRBV7-9 | ASSHQDWGSEQY
TRBJ2-7 | TRBV7-9 | ASSPPGQGSYEQY
TRBJ1-5 | TRBV27 | ASSTTPDRNQPQH
TRBJ2-6 | TRBV7-9 | ASSPAGTGFSGANVLT
TRBJ2-1 | TRBV7-3 | ASSLPPRNEQF
TRBJ1-2 | TRBV9 | ASSVSSGTGNYGYT
TRBJ1-5 | TRBV10-3 | AISRDSGSAQPQH
TRBJ1-1 | TRBV19 | ASSWPPGGTEAF